The entry that follows covers one TCR beta chain sequence. The sample belongs to a study of T cell clones after liver transplantation. From germline, CDR1 is MGHRA and CDR2 YSYEKL. CDR3 length equals 15 residues. V was trimmed by 7 bases and J by 5 bases, leaving 21 bases between them. Clones were read by immunoSEQ multiplex PCR, and TCRdb kept only the in-frame ones, dropping some. The table records fewer than 25,000 clones, 80% to 90% of them present only once. The sequenced sample was CD8+ T cells from blood, obtained before liver transplant. The origin of this receptor is a human donor who received a liver transplant. This sequence joins TRBV4-1 and TRBJ2-7; the D is unclear. CDR3 in DNA: TGCGCCAGCACACCATTGCCGGGCCTGAACAACGAGCAGTACTTC. It translates to CASTPLPGLNNEQYF.